This TCR beta chain is from a study of cytomegalovirus exposure and HLA in healthy donors. This clone came up a few times. Its cognate antigen is unknown. The PCR employed 60 Vbeta primers together with 13 Jbeta primers. Using immunoSEQ multiplex PCR, the repertoire was profiled, and TCRdb retains in-frame clones only, with some absent. This sample has fewer than 150,000 clones, with around 75% found just once. The V segment lost 8 bases and the J segment 2 bases; nucleotides outside the gene matches: 0. CDR3 length equals 11 residues. CDR1 and CDR2 (germline): SNHLY, FYNNEI. General study points: When presence/absence was analysed, sequencing depth was taken to be roughly uniform across donors.

This receptor was taken from a woman between 25 and 40 years old in good health and CMV-seronegative. The gene calls are TRBV2 and TRBJ2-7, with 7 bases that match TRBD1. The sequencing sample was made of PBMCs. The CDR3 region is CASDRAYEQYF. The CDR3 DNA sequence: TGTGCCAGCGACAGGGCCTACGAGCAGTACTTC. Full variable domain (missing parts from reference TRBV2 and TRBJ2-7): EPEVTQTPSHQVTQMGQEVILRCVPISNHLYFYWYRQILGQKVEFLVSFYNNEISEKSEIFDDQFSVERPDGSNFTLKIRSTKLEDSAMYFCASDRAYEQYFGPGTRLTVT.